Below, 16 T cell receptor beta chains from the same sample are listed, as sequenced in a study of blood T cell repertoires in COVID-19. This table comes from immunoSEQ multiplex PCR, and its TCRdb copy is limited to in-frame clones, with some not included. The data contain 40,000 to 50,000 clones, over 75% of them seen just once; the ten biggest clones take up under 6.5%. Sequences were obtained from peripheral blood. These TCRs come from an older man with acute or convalescent COVID-19.

J is TRBJ1-2 and V is TRBV19; weak D call: TRBD1 (5 bases). This CDR3 region has 15 residues. With 9 bases removed from V and 4 bases from J, the gap between germline ends came to 21 bases. CDR1 and CDR2 (germline): LNHDA, SQIVND (reference sequence). CDR3 DNA sequence: TGTGCCAGCACCGGGCCGTCGGGGGTTAGCTATGGCTACACCTTC. This translates into CASTGPSGVSYGYTF.

The chain carries TRBV5-5 and TRBJ2-7; D ambiguous. Germline V gene lookup returns CDR1 SGHKS and CDR2 YYEKEE (reference sequence). The V end lost 1 base, the J end lost 0 bases, and 8 bases lay between the germline ends. The CDR3 has 14 residues. CDR3 protein: CASSLTFVSYEQYF. CDR3 nucleotides: TGTGCCAGCAGCTTGACATTCGTCTCCTACGAGCAGTACTTC.

As concerns this clone: Mismatch with germline at one junction end may stem from a read error. The genes are TRBV10-3 and TRBJ1-3; 12 nucleotides match TRBD1. The germline V gene has CDR1 ENHRY and CDR2 SYGVKD. This CDR3 has 17 amino acids. The CDR3 DNA reads as TGTGCCATCAGTGATTGGGACAGGGGGCTCTCTGGAAGCACCATATATTTT. This sequence encodes CAISDWDRGLSGSTIYF.

The rearrangement joins TRBV5-6 to TRBJ1-4, with D perhaps TRBD1 (5 bases). The CDR3 totals 17 residues. Per the germline V gene, CDR1 is SGHDT and CDR2 is YYEEEE. V gave up 4 bases and J gave up 2 bases, with 18 bases separating them. CDR3: CASSPQWGGPTNEKLFF. The CDR3 bases are TGTGCCAGCAGCCCGCAGTGGGGGGGTCCGACTAATGAAAAACTGTTTTTT.

The gene calls are TRBV4-3 and TRBJ1-4; 9 bases line up with TRBD1. The V and J ends lost 0 bases and 0 bases, in that order; junction bases with no gene match: 14. Germline V gene data show CDR1 as LGHNA and CDR2 as YSLEER. There are 21 residues in the CDR3. CDR3 sequence: CASSQDLAGTGIGATNEKLFF. The CDR3 coding sequence is TGCGCCAGCAGCCAAGATCTCGCCGGGACAGGGATCGGGGCAACTAATGAAAAACTGTTTTTT.

This clone occurred a few times. CDR3 loop: CASRAGEWQPQHF. The CDR3 DNA follows: TGTGCCAGCAGGGCGGGAGAATGGCAGCCCCAGCATTTT. The J gene is TRBJ1-5, the V gene TRBV28; no clear D. The CDR3 is made up of 13 amino acids. The germline gives CDR1 MDHEN, CDR2 SYDVKM. The germline V and J ends were trimmed by 6 bases and 7 bases, with 13 bases remaining between them.

In its sample, this clone was seen once. The rearrangement joins TRBV5-8 to TRBJ1-2; tentatively, D is TRBD1 (5 bases). Germline-derived CDR1 and CDR2 are SGHTS and YDEGEE. The V gene lost 4 bases and the J gene lost 4 bases, with 11 bases spanning the gap. The CDR3 has 13 amino acids. The CDR3 region is CASSDGQLYGYTF. The CDR3 DNA is TGTGCCAGCAGCGACGGACAACTCTATGGCTACACCTTC.

This rearrangement joins TRBV7-2 to TRBJ1-2; 7 nucleotides align to TRBD1. V lost 7 bases to trimming and J lost 4 bases; unmatched junction nucleotides: 3. The germline CDR1 and CDR2 sequences are SGHTA and FQGNSA. The CDR3 spans 12 residues. This CDR3 is CASTRTGYGYTF. The CDR3 DNA is TGTGCCAGCACCAGGACAGGCTATGGCTACACCTTC.

The chain couples TRBV9 to TRBJ1-2; 9 bases align to TRBD1. V trimming: 0 bases; J trimming: 4 bases; junction bases outside the gene matches: 1. Per germline, CDR1 SGDLS and CDR2 YYNGEE. The CDR3 runs 14 residues. CDR3 sequence: CASSVEDRGYGYTF. The CDR3 region has the DNA TGTGCCAGCAGCGTAGAGGACAGGGGCTATGGCTACACCTTC.

This chain links TRBV28 with TRBJ1-2, with D hard to call. Germline loops: CDR1 MDHEN, CDR2 SYDVKM. Trimming left V 2 bases short and J 2 bases short, with 3 bases between. This CDR3 has 12 residues. The CDR3 region has the DNA TGTGCCAGCAGTTTAGCGAACTATGGCTACACCTTC. It is translated as CASSLANYGYTF.

The gene calls are TRBV19 and TRBJ1-6; 8 bases line up with TRBD1. The V gene's germline CDR1 is LNHDA and CDR2 SQIVND (reference sequence). This CDR3 is built from 15 residues. V lost 2 bases and J lost 8; bases outside the gene matches: 5. The chain's CDR3 is CASSIRTGNDSPLHF. Here the CDR3 DNA reads TGTGCCAGTAGTATAAGGACAGGGAATGATTCACCCCTCCACTTT. The full variable domain, rest sourced from reference TRBV19 and TRBJ1-6, is DGGITQSPKYLFRKEGQNVTLSCEQNLNHDAMYWYRQDPGQGLRLIYYSQIVNDFQKGDIAEGYSVSREKKESFPLTVTSAQKNPTAFYLCASSIRTGNDSPLHFGNGTRLTVT.

The chain carries TRBV6-5 and TRBJ2-5; 7 positions agree with TRBD2. This CDR3 is 13 amino acids long. The V gene end was trimmed by 6 bases and the J gene end by 4 bases; junction bases not matched to a gene: 5. Germline lookup yields CDR1 MNHEY and CDR2 SVGAGI. The CDR3 coding sequence is TGTGCCAGCAGAAGGGAGGGGCGAGAGACCCAGTACTTC. As protein: CASRREGRETQYF.

The chain carries TRBV5-1 and TRBJ1-6; TRBD1 agrees at 8 bases. The CDR3 is made up of 15 amino acids. Germline V lookup: CDR1 SGHRS, CDR2 YFSETQ. V was clipped by 2 bases and J by 7 bases; unmatched bases: 5. The CDR3: CASSLGQGTNSPLHF. As DNA, the CDR3 is TGCGCCAGCAGCTTAGGACAGGGTACCAATTCACCCCTCCACTTT.

V gene TRBV7-9 combines with J gene TRBJ2-7; D is unclear. Trimming removed 3 bases from V and 3 bases from J, with 6 bases in between. Looked up from germline, CDR1 is SEHNR and CDR2 is FQNEAQ (reference sequence). The CDR3 is 12 residues long. CDR3: CASSFRDYEQYF. CDR3 coding DNA: TGTGCCAGCAGCTTCCGAGACTACGAGCAGTACTTC.

The chain joins TRBV28 to TRBJ1-6; perhaps TRBD1 as D (5 bases). V was clipped by 7 bases and J by 7 bases, with 23 bases between them. This CDR3 contains 17 residues. Germline V lookup: CDR1 MDHEN, CDR2 SYDVKM. The CDR3 loop reads CASKLRFWGTQNSPLHF. CDR3 in DNA: TGTGCCAGCAAACTGCGGTTTTGGGGCACTCAAAATTCACCCCTCCACTTT.

The chain couples TRBV18 to TRBJ1-6; 11 bases are shared with TRBD1. V was clipped by 4 bases and J by 13 bases; unmatched bases: 3. Germline CDR1 reads KGHSH; CDR2 reads LQKENI. CDR3 length: 13 amino acids. CDR3 region: CASSQGQGAPLHF. In nucleotides, the CDR3 is TGTGCCAGCTCACAAGGACAGGGGGCTCCCCTCCACTTT.